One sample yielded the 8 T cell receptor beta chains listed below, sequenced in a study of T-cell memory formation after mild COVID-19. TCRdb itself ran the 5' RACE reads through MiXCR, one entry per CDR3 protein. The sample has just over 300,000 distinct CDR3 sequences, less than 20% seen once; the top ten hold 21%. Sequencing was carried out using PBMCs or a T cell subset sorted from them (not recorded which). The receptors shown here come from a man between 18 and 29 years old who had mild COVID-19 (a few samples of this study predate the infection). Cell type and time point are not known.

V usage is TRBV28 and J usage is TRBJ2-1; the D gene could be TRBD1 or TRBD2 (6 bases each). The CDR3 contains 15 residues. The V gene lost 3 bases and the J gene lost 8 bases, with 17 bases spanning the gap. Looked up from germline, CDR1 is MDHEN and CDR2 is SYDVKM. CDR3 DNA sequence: TGTGCCAGCAGTTTCGGACCGGGGGCAGGGGATGAGCAGTTCTTC. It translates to CASSFGPGAGDEQFF. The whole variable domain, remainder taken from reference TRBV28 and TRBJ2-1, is DVKVTQSSRYLVKRTGEKVFLECVQDMDHENMFWYRQDPGLGLRLIYFSYDVKMKEKGDIPEGYSVSREKKERFSLILESASTNQTSMYLCASSFGPGAGDEQFFGPGTRLTVL.

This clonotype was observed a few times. CDR3 DNA: TGTGCCAGCAGCTTAGCGATTGGGGGAGCCACAGATACGCAGTATTTT. Translating it yields CASSLAIGGATDTQYF. The chain joins TRBV7-6 to TRBJ2-3; D could derive from TRBD1 or TRBD2 (5 bases each). The V gene's germline CDR1 is SGHVS and CDR2 FNYEAQ. The CDR3 consists of 16 residues. Trimming removed 0 bases at V and 2 bases at J, with 12 bases between.

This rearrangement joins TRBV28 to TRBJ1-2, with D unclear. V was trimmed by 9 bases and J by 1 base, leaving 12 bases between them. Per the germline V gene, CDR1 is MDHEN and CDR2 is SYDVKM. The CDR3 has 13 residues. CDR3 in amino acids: CASSKTVNYGYTF. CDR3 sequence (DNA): TGTGCCAGTTCGAAGACGGTTAACTATGGCTACACCTTC.

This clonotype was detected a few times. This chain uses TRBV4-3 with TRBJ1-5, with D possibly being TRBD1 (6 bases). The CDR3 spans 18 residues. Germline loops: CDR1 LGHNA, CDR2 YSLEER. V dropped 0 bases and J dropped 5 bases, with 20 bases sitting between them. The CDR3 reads CASSQDFGGGRGDQPQHF. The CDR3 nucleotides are TGCGCCAGCAGCCAAGACTTTGGCGGGGGGCGGGGCGATCAGCCCCAGCATTTT.

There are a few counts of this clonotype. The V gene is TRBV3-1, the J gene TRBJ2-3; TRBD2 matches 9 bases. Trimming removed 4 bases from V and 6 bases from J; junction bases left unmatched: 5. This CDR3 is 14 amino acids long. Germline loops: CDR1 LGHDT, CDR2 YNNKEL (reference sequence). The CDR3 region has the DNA TGTGCCAGCAGCCCCAGTAGCGGGGGCGATACGCAGTATTTT. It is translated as CASSPSSGGDTQYF.

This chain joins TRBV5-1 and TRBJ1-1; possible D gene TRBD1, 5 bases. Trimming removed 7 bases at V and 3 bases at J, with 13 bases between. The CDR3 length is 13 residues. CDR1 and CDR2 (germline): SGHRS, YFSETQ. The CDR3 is CASRRTGDTEAFF. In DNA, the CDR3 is TGCGCCAGCCGCCGGACGGGGGACACTGAAGCTTTCTTT.

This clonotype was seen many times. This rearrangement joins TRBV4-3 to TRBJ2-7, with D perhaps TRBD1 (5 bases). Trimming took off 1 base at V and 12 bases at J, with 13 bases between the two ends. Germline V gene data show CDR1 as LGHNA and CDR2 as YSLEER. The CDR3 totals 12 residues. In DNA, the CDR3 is TGCGCCAGCAGCCAAGCGTCAGGGTTTTCGTACGTC. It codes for CASSQASGFSYV.

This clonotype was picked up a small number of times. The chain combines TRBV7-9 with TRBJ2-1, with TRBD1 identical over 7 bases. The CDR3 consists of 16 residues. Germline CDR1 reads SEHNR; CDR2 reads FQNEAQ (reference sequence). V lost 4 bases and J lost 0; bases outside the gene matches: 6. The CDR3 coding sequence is TGTGCCAGCAGCTCCAACAGGGACAGCTCCTACAATGAGCAGTTCTTC. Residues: CASSSNRDSSYNEQFF.